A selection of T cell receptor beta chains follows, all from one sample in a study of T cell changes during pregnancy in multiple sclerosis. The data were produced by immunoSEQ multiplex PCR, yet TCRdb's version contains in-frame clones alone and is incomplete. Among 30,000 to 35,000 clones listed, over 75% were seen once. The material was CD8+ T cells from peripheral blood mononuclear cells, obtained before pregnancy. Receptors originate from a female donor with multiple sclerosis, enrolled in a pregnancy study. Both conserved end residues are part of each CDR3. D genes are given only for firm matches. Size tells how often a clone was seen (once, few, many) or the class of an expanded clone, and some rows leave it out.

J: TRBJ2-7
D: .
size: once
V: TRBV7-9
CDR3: CASSLDASRFYEQYF
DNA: TGTGCCAGCAGCTTAGACGCTAGCCGATTTTACGAGCAGTACTTC

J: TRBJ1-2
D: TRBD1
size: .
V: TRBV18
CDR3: CASSPPRQGEDGYTF
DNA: TGTGCCAGCTCACCACCCCGACAGGGCGAGGATGGCTACACCTTC

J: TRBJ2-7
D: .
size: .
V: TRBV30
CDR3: CAWSAREYYEQYF
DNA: TGTGCCTGGAGTGCCAGGGAATATTACGAGCAGTACTTC

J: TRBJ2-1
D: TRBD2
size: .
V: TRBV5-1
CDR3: CASSLSPGEGPFNEQFF
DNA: TGCGCCAGCAGCTTGTCTCCCGGGGAGGGCCCCTTCAATGAGCAGTTCTTC

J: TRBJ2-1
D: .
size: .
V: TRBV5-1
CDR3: CASSLTVGEVYYEQFF
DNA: TGCGCCAGCAGCTTGACGGTGGGGGAGGTCTACTATGAGCAGTTCTTC

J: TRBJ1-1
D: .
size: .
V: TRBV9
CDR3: CASSQVGIDEAFF
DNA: TGTGCCAGCTCACAGGTGGGGATTGATGAAGCTTTCTTT

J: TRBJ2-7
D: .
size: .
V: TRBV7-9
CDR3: CASTASRVGIGQYF
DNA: TGTGCCAGCACCGCATCGCGGGTAGGGATTGGGCAGTACTTC

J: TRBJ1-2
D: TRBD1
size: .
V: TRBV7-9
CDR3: CASSSDRESYINYGYTF
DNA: TGTGCCAGCAGCTCAGACAGGGAGAGCTATATAAACTATGGCTACACCTTC

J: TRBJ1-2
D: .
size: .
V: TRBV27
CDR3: CASSGDSYYGYTF
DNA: TGTGCCAGCAGTGGGGACTCCTACTATGGCTACACCTTC

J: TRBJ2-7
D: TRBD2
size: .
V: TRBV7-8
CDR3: CASSLDFGLGTYEQYF
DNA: TGTGCCAGCAGCTTAGATTTTGGACTAGGGACCTACGAGCAGTACTTC

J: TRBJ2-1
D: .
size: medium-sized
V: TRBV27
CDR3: CASSLMSSYNEQFF
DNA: TGTGCCAGCAGTTTAATGAGCTCCTACAATGAGCAGTTCTTC

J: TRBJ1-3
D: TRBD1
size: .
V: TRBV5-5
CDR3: CASSLTGGSGNTIYF
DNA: TGTGCCAGCAGCTTGACAGGGGGCTCTGGAAACACCATATATTTT

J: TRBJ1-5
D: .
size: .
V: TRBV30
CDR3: CAWDAGPNQPQHF
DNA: TGTGCCTGGGACGCAGGGCCAAATCAGCCCCAGCATTTT

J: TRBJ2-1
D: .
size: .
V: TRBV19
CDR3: CASRFLDTNNEQFF
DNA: TGTGCCAGTAGGTTTTTGGACACTAACAATGAGCAGTTCTTC

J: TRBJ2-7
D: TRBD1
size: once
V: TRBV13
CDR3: CASSVGDRDHEQYF
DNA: TGTGCCAGCAGCGTAGGGGACAGGGACCACGAGCAGTACTTC

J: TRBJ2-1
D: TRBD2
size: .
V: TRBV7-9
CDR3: CASSPTLAGGGQFF
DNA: TGTGCCAGCAGCCCCACCCTAGCGGGAGGAGGGCAGTTCTTC

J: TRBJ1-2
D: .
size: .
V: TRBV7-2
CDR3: CASSLGIGGGYTF
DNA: TGTGCCAGCAGCTTAGGGATAGGAGGTGGCTACACCTTC

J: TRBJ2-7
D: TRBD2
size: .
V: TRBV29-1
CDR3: CSVVFGLAGGSLEQYF
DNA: TGCAGCGTTGTTTTTGGTCTAGCGGGAGGTTCGCTCGAGCAGTACTTC

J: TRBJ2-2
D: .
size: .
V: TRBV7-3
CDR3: CASSLTRDGTGELFF
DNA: TGTGCCAGCAGCTTAACCAGGGATGGAACCGGGGAGCTGTTTTTT

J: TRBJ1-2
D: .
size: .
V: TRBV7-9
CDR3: CASSSPEATNYGYTF
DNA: TGTGCCAGCAGCTCCCCCGAGGCAACTAACTATGGCTACACCTTC

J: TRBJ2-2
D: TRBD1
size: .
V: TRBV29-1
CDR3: CSATGTGTTGELFF
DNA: TGCAGCGCCACCGGGACAGGGACCACCGGGGAGCTGTTTTTT

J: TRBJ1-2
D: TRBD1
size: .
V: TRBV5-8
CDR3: CASSPGQGRYGYTF
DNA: TGTGCCAGCAGTCCGGGACAGGGACGGTATGGCTACACCTTC

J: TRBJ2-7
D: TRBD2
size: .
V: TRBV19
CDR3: CASSGSGSTYEQYF
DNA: TGTGCCAGTAGTGGTAGCGGGAGTACCTACGAGCAGTACTTC

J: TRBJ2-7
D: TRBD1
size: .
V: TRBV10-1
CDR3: CASSEGFRGPYEQYF
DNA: TGCGCCAGCAGTGAAGGTTTCAGGGGGCCGTACGAGCAGTACTTC

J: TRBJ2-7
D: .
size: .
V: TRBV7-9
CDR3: CASSLRPLEQYF
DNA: TGTGCCAGCAGCCTGAGGCCTCTCGAGCAGTACTTC

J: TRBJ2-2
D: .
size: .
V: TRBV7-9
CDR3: CASLPGGTGELFF
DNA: TGTGCCAGCTTACCCGGAGGAACCGGGGAGCTGTTTTTT

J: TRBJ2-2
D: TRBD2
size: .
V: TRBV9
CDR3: CASSVGGTNPGELFF
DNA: TGTGCCAGCAGCGTAGGTGGGACTAACCCCGGGGAGCTGTTTTTT

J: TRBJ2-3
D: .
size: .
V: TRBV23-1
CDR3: CASSQSIRLYSCTDTQYF
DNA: TGCGCCAGCAGTCAATCTATCAGGCTGTACTCATGCACAGATACGCAGTATTTT

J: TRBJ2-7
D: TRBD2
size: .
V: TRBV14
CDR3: CASSQVRTSGNYEQYF
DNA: TGTGCCAGCAGCCAAGTCCGGACTAGCGGGAACTACGAGCAGTACTTC

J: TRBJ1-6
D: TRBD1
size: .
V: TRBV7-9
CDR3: CASSLEGANSPLHF
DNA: TGTGCCAGCAGCTTAGAGGGGGCAAATTCACCCCTCCACTTT

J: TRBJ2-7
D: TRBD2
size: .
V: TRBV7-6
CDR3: CASSPPGTTTEQYF
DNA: TGTGCCAGCAGCCCCCCCGGGACTACCACCGAGCAGTACTTC

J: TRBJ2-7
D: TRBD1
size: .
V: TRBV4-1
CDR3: CASSQGDRGSYEQYF
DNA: TGCGCCAGCAGCCAAGGGGACAGGGGGTCCTACGAGCAGTACTTC

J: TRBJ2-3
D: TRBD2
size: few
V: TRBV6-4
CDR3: CASSEGTSGGADTQYF
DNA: TGTGCCAGCAGTGAAGGGACTAGCGGGGGGGCAGATACGCAGTATTTT